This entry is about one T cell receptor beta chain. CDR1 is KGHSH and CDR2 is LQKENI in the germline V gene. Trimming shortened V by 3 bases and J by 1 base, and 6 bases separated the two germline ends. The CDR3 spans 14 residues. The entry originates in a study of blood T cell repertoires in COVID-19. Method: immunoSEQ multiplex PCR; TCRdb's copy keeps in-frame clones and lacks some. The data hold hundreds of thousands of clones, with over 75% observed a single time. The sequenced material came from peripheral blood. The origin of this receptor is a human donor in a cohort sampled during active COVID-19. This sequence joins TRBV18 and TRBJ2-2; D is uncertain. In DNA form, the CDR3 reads TGTGCCAGCTCACCCGAGCGGAACACCGGGGAGCTGTTTTTT. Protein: CASSPERNTGELFF.